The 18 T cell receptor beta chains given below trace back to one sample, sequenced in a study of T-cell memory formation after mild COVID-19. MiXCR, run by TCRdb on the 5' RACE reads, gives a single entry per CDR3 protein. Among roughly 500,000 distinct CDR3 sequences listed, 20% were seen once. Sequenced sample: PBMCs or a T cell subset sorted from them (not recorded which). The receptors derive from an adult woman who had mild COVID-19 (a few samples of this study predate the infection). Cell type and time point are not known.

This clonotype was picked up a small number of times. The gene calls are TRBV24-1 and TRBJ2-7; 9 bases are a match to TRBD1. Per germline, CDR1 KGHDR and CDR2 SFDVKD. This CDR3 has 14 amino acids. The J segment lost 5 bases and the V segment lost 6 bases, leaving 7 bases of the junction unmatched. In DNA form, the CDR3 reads TGTGCCACCAGTCCTACGGACAGGGGAGACGAGCAGTACTTC. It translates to CATSPTDRGDEQYF.

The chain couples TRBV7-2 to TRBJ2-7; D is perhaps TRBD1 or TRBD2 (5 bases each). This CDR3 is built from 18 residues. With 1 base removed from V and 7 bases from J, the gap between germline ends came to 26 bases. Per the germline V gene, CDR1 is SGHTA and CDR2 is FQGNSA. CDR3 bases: TGTGCCAGCAGCTTAGGGGTCGAACTCGGGGCGGCCACTACTGAGCAGTACTTC. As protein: CASSLGVELGAATTEQYF.

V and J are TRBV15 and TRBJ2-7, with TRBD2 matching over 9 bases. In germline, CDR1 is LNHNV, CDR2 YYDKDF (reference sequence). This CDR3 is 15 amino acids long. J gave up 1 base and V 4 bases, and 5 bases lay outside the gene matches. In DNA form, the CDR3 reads TGTGCCACCAGCATCCGCGCGGGAGGGTCCTACGAGCAGTACTTC. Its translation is CATSIRAGGSYEQYF.

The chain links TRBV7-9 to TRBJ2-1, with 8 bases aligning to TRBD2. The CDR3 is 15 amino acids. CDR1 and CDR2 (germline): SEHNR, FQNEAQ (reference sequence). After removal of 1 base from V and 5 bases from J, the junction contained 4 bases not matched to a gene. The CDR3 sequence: CASSLGVAGHNEQFF. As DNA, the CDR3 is TGTGCCAGCAGCTTAGGAGTAGCGGGGCACAATGAGCAGTTCTTC.

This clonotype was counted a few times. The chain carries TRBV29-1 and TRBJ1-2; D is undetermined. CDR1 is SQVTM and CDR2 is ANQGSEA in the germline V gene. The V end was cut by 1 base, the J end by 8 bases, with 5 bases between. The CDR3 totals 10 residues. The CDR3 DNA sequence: TGCAGCGTTGAAGGGGAGGGCTACACCTTC. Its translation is CSVEGEGYTF.

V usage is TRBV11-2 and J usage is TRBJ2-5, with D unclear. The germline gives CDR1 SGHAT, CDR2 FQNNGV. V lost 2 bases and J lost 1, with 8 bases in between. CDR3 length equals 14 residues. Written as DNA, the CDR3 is TGTGCCAGCAGCTTACTCCAGGCCCAAGAGACCCAGTACTTC. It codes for CASSLLQAQETQYF.

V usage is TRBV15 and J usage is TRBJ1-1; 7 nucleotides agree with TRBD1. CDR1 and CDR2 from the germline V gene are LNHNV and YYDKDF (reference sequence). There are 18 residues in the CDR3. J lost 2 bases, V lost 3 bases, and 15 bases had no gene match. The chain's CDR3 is CATSRGIVIRDRNTEAFF. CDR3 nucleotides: TGTGCCACCAGCAGGGGCATTGTTATCCGGGACAGAAACACTGAAGCTTTCTTT.

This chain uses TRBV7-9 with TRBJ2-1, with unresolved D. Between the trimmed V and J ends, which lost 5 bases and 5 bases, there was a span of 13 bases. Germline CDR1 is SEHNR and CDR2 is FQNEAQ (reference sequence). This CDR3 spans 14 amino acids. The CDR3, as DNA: TGTGCCAGCAGCCCCCGGGCTACCCACAATGAGCAGTTCTTC. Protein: CASSPRATHNEQFF.

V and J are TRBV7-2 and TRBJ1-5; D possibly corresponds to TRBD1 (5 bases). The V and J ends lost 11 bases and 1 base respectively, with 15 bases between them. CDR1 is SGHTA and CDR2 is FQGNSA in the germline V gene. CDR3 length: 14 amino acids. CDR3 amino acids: CACFTGTSNQPQHF. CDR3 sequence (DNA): TGTGCCTGCTTCACAGGCACAAGCAATCAGCCCCAGCATTTT. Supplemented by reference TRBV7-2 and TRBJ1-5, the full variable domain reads GAGVSQSPSNKVTEKGKDVELRCDPISGHTALYWYRQSLGQGLEFLIYFQGNSAPDKSGLPSDRFSAERTGGSVSTLTIQRTQQEDSAVYLCACFTGTSNQPQHFGDGTRLSIL.

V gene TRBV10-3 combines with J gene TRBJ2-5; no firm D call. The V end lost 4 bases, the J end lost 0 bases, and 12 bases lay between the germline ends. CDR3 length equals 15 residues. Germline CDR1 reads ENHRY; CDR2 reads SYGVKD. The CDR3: CAISVTDLYQETQYF. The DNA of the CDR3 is TGTGCCATCAGTGTTACGGACCTGTACCAAGAGACCCAGTACTTC.

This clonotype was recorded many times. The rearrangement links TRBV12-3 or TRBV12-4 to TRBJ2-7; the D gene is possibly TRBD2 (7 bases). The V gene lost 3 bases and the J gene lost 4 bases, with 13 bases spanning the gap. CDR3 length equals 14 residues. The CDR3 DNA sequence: TGTGCCAGCAGTTTTTGGGGGGGGCTTTACGAGCAGTACTTC. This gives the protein CASSFWGGLYEQYF.

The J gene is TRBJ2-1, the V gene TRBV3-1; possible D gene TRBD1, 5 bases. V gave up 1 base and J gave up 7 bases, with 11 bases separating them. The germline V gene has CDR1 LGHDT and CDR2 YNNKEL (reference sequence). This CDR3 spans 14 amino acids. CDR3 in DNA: TGTGCCAGCAGCCAAGCTACAGGCGTAAATGAGCAGTTCTTC. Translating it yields CASSQATGVNEQFF.

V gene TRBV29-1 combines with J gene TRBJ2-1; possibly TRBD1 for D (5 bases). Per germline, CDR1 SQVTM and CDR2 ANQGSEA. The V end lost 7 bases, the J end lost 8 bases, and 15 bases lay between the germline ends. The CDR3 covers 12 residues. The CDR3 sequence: CSGGGRWDEQFF. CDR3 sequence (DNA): TGCAGCGGGGGCGGTAGGTGGGATGAGCAGTTCTTC.

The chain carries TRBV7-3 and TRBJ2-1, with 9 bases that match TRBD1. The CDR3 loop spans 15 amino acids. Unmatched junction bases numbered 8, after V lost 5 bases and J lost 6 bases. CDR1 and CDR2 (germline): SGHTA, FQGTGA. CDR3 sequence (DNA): TGTGCCAGCAGCGCCGGGACAGGGCAGGCCAATGAGCAGTTCTTC. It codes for CASSAGTGQANEQFF.

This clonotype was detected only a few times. In nucleotides, the CDR3 is TGTGCCAGTAGTAAAGGGGGGAATCAGCCCCAGCATTTT. Translating it yields CASSKGGNQPQHF. V gene TRBV19 combines with J gene TRBJ1-5; D possibly corresponds to TRBD1 (6 bases). CDR1 is LNHDA and CDR2 is SQIVND in the germline V gene (reference sequence). The CDR3 runs 13 residues. With 4 bases removed from V and 4 bases from J, the gap between germline ends came to 8 bases.

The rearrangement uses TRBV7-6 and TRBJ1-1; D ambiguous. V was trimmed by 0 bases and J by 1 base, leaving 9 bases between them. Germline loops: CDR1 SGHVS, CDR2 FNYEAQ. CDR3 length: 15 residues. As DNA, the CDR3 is TGTGCCAGCAGCTTAGCGCTGATGGGGAACACTGAAGCTTTCTTT. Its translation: CASSLALMGNTEAFF. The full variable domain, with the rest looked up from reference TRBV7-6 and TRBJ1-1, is GAGVSQSPRYKVTKRGQDVALRCDPISGHVSLYWYRQALGQGPEFLTYFNYEAQQDKSGLPNDRFSAERPEGSISTLTIQRTEQRDSAMYRCASSLALMGNTEAFFGQGTRLTVV.

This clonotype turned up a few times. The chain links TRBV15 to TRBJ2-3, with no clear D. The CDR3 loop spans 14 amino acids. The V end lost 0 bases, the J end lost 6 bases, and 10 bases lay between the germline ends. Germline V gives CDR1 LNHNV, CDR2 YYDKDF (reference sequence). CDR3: CATSRDMTLDTQYF. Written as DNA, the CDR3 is TGTGCCACCAGCAGAGATATGACTCTGGATACGCAGTATTTT.

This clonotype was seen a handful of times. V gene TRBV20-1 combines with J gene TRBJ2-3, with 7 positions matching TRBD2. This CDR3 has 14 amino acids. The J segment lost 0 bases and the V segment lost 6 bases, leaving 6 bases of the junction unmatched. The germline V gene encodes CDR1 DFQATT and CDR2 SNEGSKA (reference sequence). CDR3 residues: CSAEPGGSTDTQYF. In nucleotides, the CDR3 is TGCAGTGCAGAACCGGGGGGTAGCACAGATACGCAGTATTTT.